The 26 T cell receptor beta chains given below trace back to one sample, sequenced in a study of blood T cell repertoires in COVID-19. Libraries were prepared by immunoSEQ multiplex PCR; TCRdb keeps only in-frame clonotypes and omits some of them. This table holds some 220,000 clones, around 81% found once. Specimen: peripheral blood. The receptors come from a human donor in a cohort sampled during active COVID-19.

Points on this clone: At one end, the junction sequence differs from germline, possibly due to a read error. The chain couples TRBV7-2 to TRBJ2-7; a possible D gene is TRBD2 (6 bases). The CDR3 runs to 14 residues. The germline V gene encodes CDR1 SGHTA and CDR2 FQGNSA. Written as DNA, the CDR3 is TGTGCCAGCAGCCTAGCGTTTTGGCCCTACGAGCAGTACTTC. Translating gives CASSLAFWPYEQYF.

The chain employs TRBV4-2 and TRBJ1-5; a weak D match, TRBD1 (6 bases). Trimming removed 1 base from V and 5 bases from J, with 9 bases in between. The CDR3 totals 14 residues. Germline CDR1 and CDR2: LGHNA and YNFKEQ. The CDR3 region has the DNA TGTGCCAGCAGCCAAGGCACAGGGTATCAGCCCCAGCATTTT. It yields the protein CASSQGTGYQPQHF.

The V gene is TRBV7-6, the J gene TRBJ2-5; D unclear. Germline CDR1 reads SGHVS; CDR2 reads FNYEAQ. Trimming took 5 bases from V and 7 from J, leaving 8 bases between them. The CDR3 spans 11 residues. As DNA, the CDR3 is TGTGCCAGCAGCCCAGATGTGACCCAGTACTTC. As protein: CASSPDVTQYF.

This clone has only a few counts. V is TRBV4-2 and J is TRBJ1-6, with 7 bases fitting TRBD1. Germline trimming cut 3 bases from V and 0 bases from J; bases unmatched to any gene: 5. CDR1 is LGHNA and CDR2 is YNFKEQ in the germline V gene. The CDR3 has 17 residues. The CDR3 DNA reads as TGTGCCAGCAGCCAGCAACAGGGGAGCTCCTATAATTCACCCCTCCACTTT. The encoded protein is CASSQQQGSSYNSPLHF.

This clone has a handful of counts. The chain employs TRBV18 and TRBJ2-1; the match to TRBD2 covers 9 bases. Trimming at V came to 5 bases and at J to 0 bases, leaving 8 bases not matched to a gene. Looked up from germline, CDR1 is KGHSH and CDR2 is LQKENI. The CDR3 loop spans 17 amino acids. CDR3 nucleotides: TGTGCCAGCTCAGCCACTAGCGGGCCCAGCTCCTACAATGAGCAGTTCTTC. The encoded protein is CASSATSGPSSYNEQFF.

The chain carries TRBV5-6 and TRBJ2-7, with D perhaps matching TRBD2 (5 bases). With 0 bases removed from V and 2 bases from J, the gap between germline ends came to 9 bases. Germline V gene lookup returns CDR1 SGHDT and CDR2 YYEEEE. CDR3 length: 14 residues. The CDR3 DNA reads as TGTGCCAGCAGCTTGGGTGGCGGGCCCTACGAGCAGTACTTC. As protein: CASSLGGGPYEQYF.

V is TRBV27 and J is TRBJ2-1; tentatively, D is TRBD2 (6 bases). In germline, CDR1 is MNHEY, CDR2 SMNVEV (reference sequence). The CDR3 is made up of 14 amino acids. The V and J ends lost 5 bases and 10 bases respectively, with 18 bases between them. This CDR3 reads CASSPWETSPEQFF. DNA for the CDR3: TGTGCCAGCAGTCCCTGGGAGACTAGTCCCGAGCAGTTCTTC.

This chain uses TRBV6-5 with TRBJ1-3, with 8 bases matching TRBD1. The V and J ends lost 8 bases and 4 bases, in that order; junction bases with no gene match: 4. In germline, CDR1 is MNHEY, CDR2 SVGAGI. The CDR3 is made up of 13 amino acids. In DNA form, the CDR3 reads TGTGCCAGCGGCAGGGGGCCCGGAAACACCATATATTTT. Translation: CASGRGPGNTIYF.

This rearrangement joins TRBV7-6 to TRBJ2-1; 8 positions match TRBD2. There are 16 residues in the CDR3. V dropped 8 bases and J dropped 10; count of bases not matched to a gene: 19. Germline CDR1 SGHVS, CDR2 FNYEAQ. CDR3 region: CASESTGTRPPGEQFF. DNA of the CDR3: TGTGCCAGCGAATCGACCGGGACTAGGCCCCCGGGGGAGCAGTTCTTC.

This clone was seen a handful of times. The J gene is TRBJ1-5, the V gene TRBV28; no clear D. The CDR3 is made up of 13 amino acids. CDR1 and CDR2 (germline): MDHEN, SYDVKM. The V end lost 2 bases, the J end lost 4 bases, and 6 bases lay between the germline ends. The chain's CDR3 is CASSLQSNQPQHF. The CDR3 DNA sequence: TGTGCCAGCAGTTTACAGTCTAATCAGCCCCAGCATTTT.

The CDR3 coding sequence is TGTGCCAGCAGTTCCCCCCTATCGGAGCAGTTCTTC. Translation gives CASSSPLSEQFF. V gene TRBV28 combines with J gene TRBJ2-1; D not certain. Germline V gene sequence: CDR1 MDHEN, CDR2 SYDVKM. The CDR3 covers 12 residues. V was shortened by 4 bases and J by 10 bases, with 11 bases between the two germline ends. Using reference TRBV28 and TRBJ2-1 for the parts outside the CDR3, the full variable domain is DVKVTQSSRYLVKRTGEKVFLECVQDMDHENMFWYRQDPGLGLRLIYFSYDVKMKEKGDIPEGYSVSREKKERFSLILESASTNQTSMYLCASSSPLSEQFFGPGTRLTVL.

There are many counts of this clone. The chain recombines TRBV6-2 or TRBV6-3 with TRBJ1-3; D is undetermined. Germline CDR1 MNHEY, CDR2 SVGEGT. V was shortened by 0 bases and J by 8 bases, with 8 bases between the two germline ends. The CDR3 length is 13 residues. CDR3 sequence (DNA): TGTGCCAGCAGTTACTCCGCGTCGGACACCATATATTTT. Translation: CASSYSASDTIYF.

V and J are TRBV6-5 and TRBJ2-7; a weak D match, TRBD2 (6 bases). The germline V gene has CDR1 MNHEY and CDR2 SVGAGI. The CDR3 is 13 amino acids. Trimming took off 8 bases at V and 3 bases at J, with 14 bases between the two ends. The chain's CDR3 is CASLSGSGYEQYF. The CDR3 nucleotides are TGTGCCAGCCTCAGCGGGTCGGGCTACGAGCAGTACTTC.

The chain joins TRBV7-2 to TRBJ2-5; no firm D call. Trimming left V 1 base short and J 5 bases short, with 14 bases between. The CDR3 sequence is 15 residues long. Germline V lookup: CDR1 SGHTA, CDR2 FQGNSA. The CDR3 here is CASSLVVVTGETQYF. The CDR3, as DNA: TGTGCCAGCAGCTTAGTTGTGGTTACCGGGGAGACCCAGTACTTC.

The CDR3 spells CASGLAGQGASYGYTF. CDR3 sequence (DNA): TGTGCTAGTGGTTTGGCGGGACAGGGGGCGTCTTATGGCTACACCTTC. This chain connects TRBV12-5 to TRBJ1-2; 12 nucleotides agree with TRBD1. The J segment lost 5 bases and the V segment lost 1 base, leaving 5 bases of the junction unmatched. The CDR3 is made up of 16 amino acids. Germline V CDR1 and CDR2: LGHNT, FRNRAP.

CDR3 residues: CATTPGQGFHEQFF. CDR3 bases: TGTGCCACCACCCCGGGACAGGGATTTCATGAGCAGTTCTTC. This sequence joins TRBV24-1 and TRBJ2-1, with 9 bases lining up with TRBD1. The CDR3 covers 14 residues. V lost 8 bases and J lost 8; bases outside the gene matches: 9. CDR1 is KGHDR, CDR2 SFDVKD, per germline.

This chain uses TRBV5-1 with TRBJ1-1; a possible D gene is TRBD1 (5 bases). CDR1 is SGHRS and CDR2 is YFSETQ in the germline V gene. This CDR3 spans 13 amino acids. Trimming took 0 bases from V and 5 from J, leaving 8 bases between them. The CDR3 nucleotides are TGCGCCAGCAGCTTGGACAGGTTTACTGAAGCTTTCTTT. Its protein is CASSLDRFTEAFF.

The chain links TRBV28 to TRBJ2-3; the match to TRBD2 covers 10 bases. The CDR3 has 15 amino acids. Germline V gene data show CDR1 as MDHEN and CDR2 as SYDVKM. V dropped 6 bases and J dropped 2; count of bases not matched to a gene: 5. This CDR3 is CASRESGGATDTQYF. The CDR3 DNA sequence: TGTGCCAGCAGGGAAAGCGGGGGGGCCACAGATACGCAGTATTTT.

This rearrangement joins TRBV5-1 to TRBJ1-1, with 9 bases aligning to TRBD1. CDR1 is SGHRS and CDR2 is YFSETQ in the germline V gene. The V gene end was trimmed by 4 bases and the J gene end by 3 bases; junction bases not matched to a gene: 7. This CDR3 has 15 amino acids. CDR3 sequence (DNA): TGCGCCAGCAGCCCAGGACAGGGGCGGTACACTGAAGCTTTCTTT. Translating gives CASSPGQGRYTEAFF.

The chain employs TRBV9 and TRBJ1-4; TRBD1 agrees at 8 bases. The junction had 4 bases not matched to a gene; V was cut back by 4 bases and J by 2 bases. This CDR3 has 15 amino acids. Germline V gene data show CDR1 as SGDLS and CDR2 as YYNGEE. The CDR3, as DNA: TGTGCCAGCAGCTCGAGGACAGGGACTAATGAAAAACTGTTTTTT. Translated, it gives CASSSRTGTNEKLFF. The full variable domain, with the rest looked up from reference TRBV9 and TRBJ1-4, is DSGVTQTPKHLITATGQRVTLRCSPRSGDLSVYWYQQSLDQGLQFLIQYYNGEERAKGNILERFSAQQFPDLHSELNLSSLELGDSALYFCASSSRTGTNEKLFFGSGTQLSVL.

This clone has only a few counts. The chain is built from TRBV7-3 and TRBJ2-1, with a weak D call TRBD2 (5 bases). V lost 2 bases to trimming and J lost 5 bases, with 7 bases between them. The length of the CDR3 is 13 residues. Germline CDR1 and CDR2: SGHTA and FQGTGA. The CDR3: CASSLGLDNEQFF. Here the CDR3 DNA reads TGTGCCAGCAGCTTAGGACTCGACAATGAGCAGTTCTTC.

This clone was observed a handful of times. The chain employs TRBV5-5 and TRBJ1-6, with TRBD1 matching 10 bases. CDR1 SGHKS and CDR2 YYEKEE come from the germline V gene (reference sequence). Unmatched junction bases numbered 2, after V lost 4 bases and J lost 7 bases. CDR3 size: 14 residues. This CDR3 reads CASSADRGNSPLHF. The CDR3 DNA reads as TGTGCCAGCAGCGCGGACAGGGGGAATTCACCCCTCCACTTT.

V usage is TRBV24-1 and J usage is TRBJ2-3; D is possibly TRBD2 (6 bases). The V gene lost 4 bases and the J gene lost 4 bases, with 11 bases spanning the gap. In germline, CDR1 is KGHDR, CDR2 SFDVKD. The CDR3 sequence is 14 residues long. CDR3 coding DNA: TGTGCCACCAGTGACTCCGGAGGGTCAGATACGCAGTATTTT. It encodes CATSDSGGSDTQYF.

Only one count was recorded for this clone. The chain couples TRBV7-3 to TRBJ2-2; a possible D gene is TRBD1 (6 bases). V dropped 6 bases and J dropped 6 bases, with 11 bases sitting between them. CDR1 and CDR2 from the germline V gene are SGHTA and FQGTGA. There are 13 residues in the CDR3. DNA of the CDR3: TGTGCCAGCAGTCGCAGGGGTTCCGGGGAGCTGTTTTTT. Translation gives CASSRRGSGELFF.

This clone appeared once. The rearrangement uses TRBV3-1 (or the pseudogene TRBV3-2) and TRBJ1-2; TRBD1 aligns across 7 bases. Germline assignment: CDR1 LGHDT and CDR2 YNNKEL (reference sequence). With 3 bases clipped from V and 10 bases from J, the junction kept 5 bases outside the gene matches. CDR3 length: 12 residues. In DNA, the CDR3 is TGTGCCAGCAGCCAGGAGGGACAGTTCTACACCTTC. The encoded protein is CASSQEGQFYTF.

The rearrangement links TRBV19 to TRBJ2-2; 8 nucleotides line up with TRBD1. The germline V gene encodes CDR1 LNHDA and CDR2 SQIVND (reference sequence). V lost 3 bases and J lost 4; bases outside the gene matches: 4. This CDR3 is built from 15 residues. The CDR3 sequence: CASSMGQAATGELFF. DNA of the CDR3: TGTGCCAGTAGTATGGGACAGGCGGCCACCGGGGAGCTGTTTTTT.